This T cell receptor (beta chain) was identified during a study of T-cell reconstitution after alpha-beta-depleted transplantation in children. Researchers prepared the TCRbeta library using unique molecular identifiers, the study reports. TCRdb passed the PCR reads through MiXCR, listing each CDR3 protein once. The table includes 300,000 to 400,000 distinct CDR3 sequences, 10% to 15% detected once. The CDR3 is 12 amino acids. The germline V gene encodes CDR1 KGHSH and CDR2 LQKENI. V dropped 3 bases and J dropped 12 bases, with 13 bases sitting between them. The V call is TRBV18, the J call TRBJ2-3; D gene uncertain. Sequenced material: PBMCs, taken from the stem cell graft. This clonotype originated in a human donor who donated a stem cell graft to a child with Fanconi anemia. This chain's CDR3 is CASSPETPSQYF. The DNA for the CDR3 is TGTGCCAGCTCACCCGAGACCCCATCCCAGTATTTT.